This TCR beta chain was documented in a study of blood T cell repertoires in COVID-19. Study-level information: Sources were T cells, B-cell-depleted T cells, or PBMCs; the material itself was cDNA or gDNA.

Per the authors' pipeline: Amplified reference gene primers provided the basis for estimating nucleated cell counts. Only in-frame clones appear in the TCRdb table, and some are missing; sequencing was by immunoSEQ multiplex PCR. Clonal size and the V and J genes are those of that table, whereas D and trimming came from the DNA. This sample has 81,000 or so clones, with 89% found just once. The CDR3 runs to 13 residues. Germline V gives CDR1 MNHNS, CDR2 SASEGT. Between the trimmed V and J ends, which lost 6 bases and 4 bases, there was a span of 12 bases. The source is a man aged 65-85 years with active or convalescent COVID-19. Sequencing was carried out using peripheral blood. The gene calls are TRBV6-1 and TRBJ1-2; D remains unclear. CDR3 in amino acids: CASSAQITYGYTF. DNA of the CDR3: TGTGCCAGCAGCGCTCAGATAACCTATGGCTACACCTTC.